This T cell receptor (beta chain) was observed in a study of blood T cell repertoires in COVID-19. Study-wide background: The United States, Italy and Spain were the sources of the acute and convalescent COVID-19 samples. PBMCs, B-cell-depleted T cells, or T cells provided the cDNA or gDNA that made up the material.

Original handling: Nucleated cell counts were estimated from reference gene primer amplification. Using immunoSEQ multiplex PCR, the repertoire was profiled, and TCRdb retains in-frame clones only, with some absent. V and J calls and clone size follow that table, whereas D and trimming were derived from the DNA. The sample holds 90,000 to 110,000 clones, less than 90% seen once. Looked up from germline, CDR1 is MNHNS and CDR2 is SASEGT. V lost 0 bases to trimming and J lost 8 bases; unmatched junction nucleotides: 10. The CDR3 has 16 amino acids. In this sample, this clone turned up a few times. The sequencing sample was made of peripheral blood. The sequence came from a woman aged 60-70 years with acute or convalescent COVID-19. The chain uses TRBV6-1 and TRBJ1-2; 9 bases map to TRBD1. The DNA of the CDR3 is TGTGCCAGCAGTGAAGCAGGGACAGGGTTACCCGGCGGCTACACCTTC. It encodes CASSEAGTGLPGGYTF.